This T cell receptor (beta chain) emerged from a study of blood T cell repertoires in COVID-19. The method was immunoSEQ multiplex PCR; TCRdb's version includes in-frame clones alone and lacks a portion of them. The sample shows approximately 400,000 clones, 75% to 90% of them seen only once. The V gene lost 2 bases and the J gene lost 7 bases, with 9 bases spanning the gap. The CDR3 loop spans 14 amino acids. Germline-derived CDR1 and CDR2 are MNHEY and SMNVEV (reference sequence). This clone was observed a handful of times. The sequenced material came from PBMCs or T cells enriched from blood (not recorded which). The clonotype comes from a woman between 50 and 59 years old who had recovered from COVID-19. The chain is built from TRBV27 and TRBJ1-6, with a weak D call TRBD1 (6 bases). CDR3 DNA sequence: TGTGCCAGCAGTTTACAGCAGGGGAATTCACCCCTCCACTTT. As protein: CASSLQQGNSPLHF.